Sequencing of this T cell receptor (beta chain) was carried out in a study of blood T cell repertoires in COVID-19. Overall study context: COVID-19 samples from acute and convalescent phases originated in the United States, Italy and Spain. In each case, the material was cDNA or gDNA derived from T cells, B-cell-depleted T cells, or PBMCs.

Assignment of participants to cohorts was predicated upon participant-reported clinical history. The CDR3 runs to 17 residues. The germline V and J ends were trimmed by 5 bases and 1 base, with 18 bases remaining between them. Germline assignment: CDR1 SGHTA and CDR2 FQGNSA. Authors' methods: The authors estimated nucleated cell counts from reference gene primer amplification. Sequencing was performed with immunoSEQ multiplex PCR; in TCRdb, only in-frame clones are kept and a portion is missing. V, J and clone size are those of that table, while D and trimming were read from the DNA. The table records roughly 150,000 clones, around four fifths of them present only once.

The TCR originated in a man aged 50 or older who had recovered from COVID-19. The chain joins TRBV7-2 to TRBJ1-5; possible D gene TRBD1, 6 bases. The sequencing sample was made of PBMCs or T cells enriched from blood (not recorded which). CDR3 sequence (DNA): TGTGCCAGCAGCACCGCGGGGGCTCTTAAGAGCAATCAGCCCCAGCATTTT. This sequence encodes CASSTAGALKSNQPQHF. The full variable domain, its missing parts supplied by reference TRBV7-2 and TRBJ1-5, is GAGVSQSPSNKVTEKGKDVELRCDPISGHTALYWYRQSLGQGLEFLIYFQGNSAPDKSGLPSDRFSAERTGGSVSTLTIQRTQQEDSAVYLCASSTAGALKSNQPQHFGDGTRLSIL.